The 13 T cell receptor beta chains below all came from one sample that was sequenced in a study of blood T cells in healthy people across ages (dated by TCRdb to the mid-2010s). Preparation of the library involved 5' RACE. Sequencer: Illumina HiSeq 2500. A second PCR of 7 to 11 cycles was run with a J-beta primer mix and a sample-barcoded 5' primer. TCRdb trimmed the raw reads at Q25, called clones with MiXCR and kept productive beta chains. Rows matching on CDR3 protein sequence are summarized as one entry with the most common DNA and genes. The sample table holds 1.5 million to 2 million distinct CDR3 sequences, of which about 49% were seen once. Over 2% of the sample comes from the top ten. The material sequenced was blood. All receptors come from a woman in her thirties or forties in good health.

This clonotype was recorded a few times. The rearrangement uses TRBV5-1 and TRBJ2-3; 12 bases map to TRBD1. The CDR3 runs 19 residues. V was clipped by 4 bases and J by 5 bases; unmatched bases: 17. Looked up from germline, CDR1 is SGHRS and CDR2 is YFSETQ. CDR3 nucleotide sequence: TGCGCCAGCAGCACCCCCGGGACAGGGGGCGAAACCCCGAGAGATACGCAGTATTTT. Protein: CASSTPGTGGETPRDTQYF.

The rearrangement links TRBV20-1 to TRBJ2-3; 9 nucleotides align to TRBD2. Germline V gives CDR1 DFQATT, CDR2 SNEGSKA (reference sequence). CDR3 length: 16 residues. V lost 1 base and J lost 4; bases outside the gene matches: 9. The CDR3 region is CSARVIGLARADTQYF. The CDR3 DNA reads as TGCAGTGCTAGAGTAATAGGACTAGCGCGCGCAGATACGCAGTATTTT.

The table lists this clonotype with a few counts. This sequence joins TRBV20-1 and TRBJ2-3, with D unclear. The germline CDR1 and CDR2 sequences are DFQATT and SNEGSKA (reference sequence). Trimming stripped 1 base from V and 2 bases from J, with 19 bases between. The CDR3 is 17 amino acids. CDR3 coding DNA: TGCAGTGCTAGAGTGCCCTCCGCGCGGAGCCCCACAGATACGCAGTATTTT. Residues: CSARVPSARSPTDTQYF.

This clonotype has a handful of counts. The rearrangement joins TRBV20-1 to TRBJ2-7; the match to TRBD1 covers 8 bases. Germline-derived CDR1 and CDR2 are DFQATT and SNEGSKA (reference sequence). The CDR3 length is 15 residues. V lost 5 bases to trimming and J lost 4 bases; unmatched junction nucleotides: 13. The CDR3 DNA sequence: TGCAGTGCTCCCATCGGACAGGGTACGTTGTACGAGCAGTACTTC. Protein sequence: CSAPIGQGTLYEQYF.

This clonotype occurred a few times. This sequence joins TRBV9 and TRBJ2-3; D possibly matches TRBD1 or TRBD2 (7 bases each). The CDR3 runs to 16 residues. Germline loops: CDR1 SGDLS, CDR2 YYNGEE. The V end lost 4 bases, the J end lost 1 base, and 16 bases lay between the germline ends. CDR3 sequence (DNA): TGTGCCAGCAGCTTCTCGGGGAGGGGGCGCACAGATACGCAGTATTTT. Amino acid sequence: CASSFSGRGRTDTQYF.

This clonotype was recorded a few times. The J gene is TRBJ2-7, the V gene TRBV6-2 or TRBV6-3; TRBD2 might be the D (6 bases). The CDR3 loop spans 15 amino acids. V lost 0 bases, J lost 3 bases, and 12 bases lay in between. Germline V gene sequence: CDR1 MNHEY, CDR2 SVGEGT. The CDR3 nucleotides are TGTGCCAGCAGTTACTCACTGGCAGCGGGCTACGAGCAGTACTTC. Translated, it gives CASSYSLAAGYEQYF.

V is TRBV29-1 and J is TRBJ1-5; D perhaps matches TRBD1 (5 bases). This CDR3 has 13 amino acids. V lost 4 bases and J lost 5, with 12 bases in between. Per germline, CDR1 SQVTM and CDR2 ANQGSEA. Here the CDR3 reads CSVGSGSDQPQHF. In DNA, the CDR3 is TGCAGCGTTGGGTCAGGGTCCGATCAGCCCCAGCATTTT.

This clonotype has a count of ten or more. The CDR3 DNA reads as TGTGCCAGCAGCTTAAATGCCAATCAGCCCCAGCATTTT. This gives the protein CASSLNANQPQHF. The chain is built from TRBV7-3 and TRBJ1-5, with D hard to call. The CDR3 loop spans 13 amino acids. V was trimmed by 1 base and J by 3 bases, leaving 4 bases between them. Germline V gives CDR1 SGHTA, CDR2 FQGTGA.

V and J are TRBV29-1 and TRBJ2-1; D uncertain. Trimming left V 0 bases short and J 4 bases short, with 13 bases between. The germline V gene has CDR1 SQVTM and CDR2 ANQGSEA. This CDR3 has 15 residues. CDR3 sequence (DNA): TGCAGCGTTGAAGATGGTCGTAACGGTTACAATGAGCAGTTCTTC. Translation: CSVEDGRNGYNEQFF.

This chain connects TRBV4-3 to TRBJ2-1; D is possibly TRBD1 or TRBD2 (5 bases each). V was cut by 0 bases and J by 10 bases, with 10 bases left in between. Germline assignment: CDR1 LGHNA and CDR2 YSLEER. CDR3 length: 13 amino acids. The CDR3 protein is CASSQERDGEQFF. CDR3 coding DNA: TGCGCCAGCAGCCAAGAACGGGACGGAGAGCAGTTCTTC.

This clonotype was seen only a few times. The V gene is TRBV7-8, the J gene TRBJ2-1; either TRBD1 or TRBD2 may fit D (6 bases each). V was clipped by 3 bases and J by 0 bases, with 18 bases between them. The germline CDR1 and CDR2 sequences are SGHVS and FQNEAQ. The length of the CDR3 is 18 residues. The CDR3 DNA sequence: TGTGCCAGCAGCTTTCCAACACGGGGGACAACCTCCTACAATGAGCAGTTCTTC. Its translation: CASSFPTRGTTSYNEQFF.

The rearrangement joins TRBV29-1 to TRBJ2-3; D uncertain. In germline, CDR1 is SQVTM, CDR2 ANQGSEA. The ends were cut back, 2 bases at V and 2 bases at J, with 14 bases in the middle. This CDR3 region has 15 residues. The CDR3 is CSVERSWADTDTQYF. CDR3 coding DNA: TGCAGCGTTGAAAGGTCGTGGGCAGACACAGATACGCAGTATTTT.

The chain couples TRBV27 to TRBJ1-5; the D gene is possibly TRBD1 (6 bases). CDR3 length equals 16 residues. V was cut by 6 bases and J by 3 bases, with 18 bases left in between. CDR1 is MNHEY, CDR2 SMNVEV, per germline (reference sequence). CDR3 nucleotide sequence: TGTGCCAGCAGAATTACAGGGTCACCCATCAATCAGCCCCAGCATTTT. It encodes CASRITGSPINQPQHF.